This entry lists 21 T cell receptor beta chains sequenced from one sample in a study of beta chain features in type 1 diabetes. Sequencing targeted expressed TCRB transcripts, as all isolated RNA had been reverse transcribed. This table comes from immunoSEQ multiplex PCR, and its TCRdb copy is limited to in-frame clones, with some not included. The sample contains about half a million clones, 9.5% to 12% of which appear only once. The sample consisted of naive CD4+ T cells from blood. The receptors shown here come from a woman aged 18 to 35 in good health.

V gene TRBV7-2 combines with J gene TRBJ1-6; D gene unclear. The CDR3 sequence is 15 residues long. Germline CDR1 is SGHTA and CDR2 is FQGNSA. V was clipped by 5 bases and J by 0 bases, with 8 bases between them. CDR3 in amino acids: CASSKQSSYNSPLHF. The CDR3 DNA is TGTGCCAGCAGCAAACAGAGCTCCTATAATTCACCCCTCCACTTT.

This clone was seen a handful of times. The chain employs TRBV29-1 and TRBJ2-5; a weak D match, TRBD1 (6 bases). CDR1 and CDR2 (germline): SQVTM, ANQGSEA. The CDR3 contains 13 residues. V dropped 6 bases and J dropped 7 bases, with 18 bases sitting between them. The CDR3 DNA sequence: TGCAGCGTCCTAGGATACCTACAGGGGACCCAGTACTTC. This sequence encodes CSVLGYLQGTQYF.

This chain uses TRBV27 with TRBJ1-6, with a possible D match to TRBD1 (5 bases). V dropped 2 bases and J dropped 11 bases, with 7 bases sitting between them. In germline, CDR1 is MNHEY, CDR2 SMNVEV (reference sequence). The CDR3 runs 12 residues. The CDR3 region has the DNA TGTGCCAGCAGTTTAATGGGGGCACCCCTCCACTTT. Protein product: CASSLMGAPLHF.

V usage is TRBV11-3 and J usage is TRBJ2-2; D perhaps matches TRBD1 (5 bases). With 4 bases removed from V and 4 bases from J, the gap between germline ends came to 7 bases. Germline V gives CDR1 SGHNT, CDR2 YENEEA. This CDR3 region has 13 residues. CDR3 DNA: TGTGCCAGCAGCTCTGGGGCCACCGGGGAGCTGTTTTTT. Amino acid sequence: CASSSGATGELFF.

This clone was seen a few times. The genes are TRBV7-6 and TRBJ2-5, with 10 bases identical to TRBD2. V dropped 5 bases and J dropped 0; count of bases not matched to a gene: 6. Germline V CDR1 and CDR2: SGHVS, FNYEAQ. The CDR3 has 16 amino acids. The CDR3: CASSPGTSAYQETQYF. The CDR3, as DNA: TGTGCCAGCAGCCCGGGGACTAGCGCCTACCAAGAGACCCAGTACTTC.

This clone was detected only a few times. The CDR3 loop is CASTAVAGGTNEQFF. In nucleotides, the CDR3 is TGTGCCAGCACCGCCGTAGCGGGGGGGACCAATGAGCAGTTCTTC. This chain uses TRBV7-2 with TRBJ2-1; 11 positions agree with TRBD2. This CDR3 has 15 amino acids. Trimming cost V 7 bases and J 6 bases; bases outside gene matches: 8. The germline V gene encodes CDR1 SGHTA and CDR2 FQGNSA.

Concerning this clone itself: One end of the junction varies from germline; a read error may be responsible. V is TRBV12-5 and J is TRBJ2-1, with D perhaps assigned TRBD1 or TRBD2 (6 bases each). CDR1 is LGHNT and CDR2 is FRNRAP in the germline V gene. The CDR3 totals 15 residues. CDR3 protein: CASALGGAGEDEQFF. In DNA, the CDR3 is TGTGCTAGTGCTTTGGGTGGGGCAGGGGAGGATGAGCAGTTCTTC.

This clone was seen a handful of times. The chain employs TRBV27 and TRBJ2-5; D is unresolved. Germline V gene data show CDR1 as MNHEY and CDR2 as SMNVEV (reference sequence). The CDR3 runs to 14 residues. Trimming left V 2 bases short and J 8 bases short, with 15 bases between. In nucleotides, the CDR3 is TGTGCCAGCAGTTTACAATCTGGGGTGGGTACCCAGTACTTC. Its protein product is CASSLQSGVGTQYF.

This chain links TRBV9 with TRBJ2-5, with a tentative D call TRBD2 (6 bases). Trimming removed 0 bases from V and 2 bases from J, with 8 bases in between. The CDR3 is made up of 14 amino acids. Germline values: CDR1 SGDLS, CDR2 YYNGEE. The CDR3 is CASSVEAGQETQYF. Written as DNA, the CDR3 is TGTGCCAGCAGCGTAGAGGCGGGACAAGAGACCCAGTACTTC.

This sequence joins TRBV30 and TRBJ1-3; D unclear. Between the trimmed V and J ends, which lost 3 bases and 1 base, there was a span of 13 bases. The length of the CDR3 is 15 residues. Looked up from germline, CDR1 is GTSNPN and CDR2 is SVGIG (reference sequence). The CDR3 sequence is CAWRVWEGSGNTIYF. As DNA, the CDR3 is TGTGCCTGGAGAGTATGGGAGGGATCTGGAAACACCATATATTTT.

The chain combines TRBV2 with TRBJ2-2; 9 bases fit TRBD1. Germline CDR1 reads SNHLY; CDR2 reads FYNNEI. Trimming removed 11 bases from V and 2 bases from J; junction bases left unmatched: 6. This CDR3 spans 14 amino acids. For the CDR3, the DNA is TGTGCCGGAAGGGACAGGGTAAACACCGGGGAGCTGTTTTTT. It yields the protein CAGRDRVNTGELFF.

The chain recombines TRBV30 with TRBJ2-7; tentatively, D is TRBD1 (6 bases). Germline V gives CDR1 GTSNPN, CDR2 SVGIG (reference sequence). This CDR3 spans 12 amino acids. V lost 4 bases, J lost 2 bases, and 9 bases lay in between. CDR3 coding DNA: TGTGCCTGGACCAGGGGAACCTACGAGCAGTACTTC. It yields the protein CAWTRGTYEQYF.

The V and J genes are TRBV5-4 and TRBJ2-1, with 12 bases matching TRBD2. V lost 0 bases and J lost 4; bases outside the gene matches: 5. CDR1 is SGHNT and CDR2 is YYREEE in the germline V gene (reference sequence). This CDR3 is 17 amino acids long. The CDR3 region has the DNA TGTGCCAGCAGCTTGGGAATGGGGACTAGCGGGTACAATGAGCAGTTCTTC. It is translated as CASSLGMGTSGYNEQFF.

This sequence joins TRBV21-1 and TRBJ2-7; TRBD2, as called in the table, went unchecked against the DNA. TRBV21-1 is tagged as a pseudogene. The CDR3 contains 14 residues. The CDR3: CAMRRGRREGEQYV. The CDR3 DNA sequence: TGTGCCATGAGGCGGGGTCGGAGGGAAGGGGAGCAGTACGTC.

The gene calls are TRBV7-8 and TRBJ2-1; 10 nucleotides align to TRBD2. This CDR3 is built from 16 residues. V lost 1 base to trimming and J lost 8 bases; unmatched junction nucleotides: 8. The germline CDR1 and CDR2 sequences are SGHVS and FQNEAQ. CDR3 nucleotide sequence: TGTGCCAGCAGCTTAGGTAGCGGGAGGCCTGGTTATGAGCAGTTCTTC. It yields the protein CASSLGSGRPGYEQFF.

The chain couples TRBV30 to TRBJ2-4; D uncertain. The CDR3 length is 12 residues. Looked up from germline, CDR1 is GTSNPN and CDR2 is SVGIG (reference sequence). V was pared by 4 bases and J by 6 bases, with 10 bases between. CDR3: CAWMGLGNIQYF. For the CDR3, the DNA is TGTGCCTGGATGGGCCTGGGAAACATTCAGTACTTC.

This clone came up a few times. The chain carries TRBV7-2 and TRBJ2-7; 12 bases map to TRBD2. The CDR3 has 15 amino acids. From germline, CDR1 is SGHTA and CDR2 FQGNSA. The J segment lost 0 bases and the V segment lost 5 bases, leaving 2 bases of the junction unmatched. CDR3 residues: CASSPTSGSSYEQYF. The CDR3 DNA reads as TGTGCCAGCAGCCCGACTAGCGGGAGCTCCTACGAGCAGTACTTC.

A note on this clone: The same CDR3 is also encoded by other DNA sequences in this sample. The chain joins TRBV5-4 to TRBJ2-7; D ambiguous. Germline assignment: CDR1 SGHNT and CDR2 YYREEE (reference sequence). The CDR3 is made up of 14 amino acids. V lost 0 bases to trimming and J lost 4 bases, with 11 bases between them. CDR3 loop: CASSLEGLSYEQYF. The DNA for the CDR3 is TGTGCCAGCAGCTTGGAAGGTCTCTCTTACGAGCAGTACTTC.

The chain recombines TRBV27 with TRBJ2-2, with 7 bases that match TRBD1. The germline V gene has CDR1 MNHEY and CDR2 SMNVEV (reference sequence). After removal of 2 bases from V and 0 bases from J, the junction contained 0 bases not matched to a gene. The CDR3 totals 15 residues. CDR3 amino acids: CASSLRGPNTGELFF. In nucleotides, the CDR3 is TGTGCCAGCAGTTTAAGGGGGCCGAACACCGGGGAGCTGTTTTTT.

This clone was counted a few times. The rearrangement uses TRBV5-4 and TRBJ1-4; D perhaps matches TRBD1 (5 bases). The CDR3 spans 15 residues. V lost 0 bases and J 8 bases, leaving 14 bases between the germline ends. The germline CDR1 and CDR2 sequences are SGHNT and YYREEE (reference sequence). CDR3 sequence (DNA): TGTGCCAGCAGCTTGGCGAAGGGGATGGGCGAAAAACTGTTTTTT. Its translation is CASSLAKGMGEKLFF.

The sample holds a few counts of this clone. The chain carries TRBV7-9 and TRBJ2-5, with 7 bases matching TRBD1. This CDR3 is 14 amino acids long. Germline V gives CDR1 SEHNR, CDR2 FQNEAQ (reference sequence). V was pared by 5 bases and J by 3 bases, with 6 bases of the junction left unmatched. CDR3 bases: TGTGCCAGCAGCAAAACCGGGACAGAAGAGACCCAGTACTTC. This encodes CASSKTGTEETQYF.